Shown below are 8 T cell receptor beta chains from a single sample sequenced in a study of cytomegalovirus exposure and HLA in healthy donors. This table comes from immunoSEQ multiplex PCR, and its TCRdb copy is limited to in-frame clones, with some not included. The table includes about 79,000 clones, more than 85% detected once. Material for sequencing was PBMCs. The receptors come from a woman aged 25 to 39 in good health and CMV-seronegative.

V usage is TRBV27 and J usage is TRBJ1-1; D possibly corresponds to TRBD1 (6 bases). Germline V gene data show CDR1 as MNHEY and CDR2 as SMNVEV (reference sequence). Trimming took 6 bases from V and 1 from J, leaving 15 bases between them. The CDR3 length is 15 residues. The CDR3 region has the DNA TGTGCCAGCAGACCTACGGGGACACCGAACACTGAAGCTTTCTTT. Its protein product is CASRPTGTPNTEAFF.

This chain uses TRBV9 with TRBJ1-3; 8 nucleotides line up with TRBD1. Germline CDR1 is SGDLS and CDR2 is YYNGEE. The ends lost 4 bases at V and 0 bases at J; junction bases unmatched: 9. The CDR3 runs to 17 residues. DNA of the CDR3: TGTGCCAGCAGCTTAACGCCGGGACAGGACTCTGGAAACACCATATATTTT. This encodes CASSLTPGQDSGNTIYF.

The chain combines TRBV15 with TRBJ2-3, with 10 bases lining up with TRBD2. The germline V gene encodes CDR1 LNHNV and CDR2 YYDKDF (reference sequence). J lost 2 bases, V lost 0 bases, and 8 bases had no gene match. CDR3 length equals 18 residues. In nucleotides, the CDR3 is TGTGCCACCAGCAGAGATAGCACGGGACTAGCGTCCACAGATACGCAGTATTTT. Protein sequence: CATSRDSTGLASTDTQYF.

This clone was counted once. The chain combines TRBV14 with TRBJ2-1; the match to TRBD2 covers 14 bases. This CDR3 is built from 19 residues. Germline loops: CDR1 SGHDN, CDR2 FVKESK. V trimming: 0 bases; J trimming: 1 base; junction bases outside the gene matches: 5. This chain's CDR3 is CASSQDWGLAGVSYNEQFF. For the CDR3, the DNA is TGTGCCAGCAGCCAAGATTGGGGACTAGCGGGAGTTTCCTACAATGAGCAGTTCTTC.

This chain uses TRBV6-5 with TRBJ2-3; 11 bases fit TRBD2. The V and J ends lost 6 bases and 4 bases, in that order; junction bases with no gene match: 6. Looked up from germline, CDR1 is MNHEY and CDR2 is SVGAGI. This CDR3 comprises 15 residues. The CDR3, as DNA: TGTGCCAGCAGCTACGGGACTAGCGGACCAGATACGCAGTATTTT. Encoded protein: CASSYGTSGPDTQYF.

The V call is TRBV27, the J call TRBJ1-5; D is undetermined. The V end lost 5 bases, the J end lost 6 bases, and 17 bases lay between the germline ends. The CDR3 has 15 residues. Germline CDR1 reads MNHEY; CDR2 reads SMNVEV (reference sequence). In DNA, the CDR3 is TGTGCCAGCAGTCCGCTCTATACCGGGTCTCAGCCCCAGCATTTT. Protein: CASSPLYTGSQPQHF.

Here the CDR3 reads CASSVRSVSGETQYF. The CDR3 nucleotides read TGTGCCAGCAGTGTGCGTTCGGTCAGCGGGGAGACCCAGTACTTC. V usage is TRBV6-1 and J usage is TRBJ2-5, with D maybe TRBD2 (6 bases). V dropped 4 bases and J dropped 5 bases, with 17 bases sitting between them. CDR3 length equals 15 residues. The germline gives CDR1 MNHNS, CDR2 SASEGT.

This clone is categorized as medium-sized (0.01 to 0.1%). The J gene is TRBJ1-6, the V gene TRBV19; unclear D gene. The ends were cut back, 8 bases at V and 10 bases at J, with 21 bases in the middle. Germline loops: CDR1 LNHDA, CDR2 SQIVND (reference sequence). The CDR3 length is 15 residues. The CDR3 reads CASGLEPEGISPLHF. The CDR3 DNA reads TGTGCCAGTGGACTAGAGCCGGAGGGTATCTCACCCCTCCACTTT. Using reference TRBV19 and TRBJ1-6 for the parts outside the CDR3, the full variable domain is DGGITQSPKYLFRKEGQNVTLSCEQNLNHDAMYWYRQDPGQGLRLIYYSQIVNDFQKGDIAEGYSVSREKKESFPLTVTSAQKNPTAFYLCASGLEPEGISPLHFGNGTRLTVT.